A selection of T cell receptor beta chains follows, all from one sample in a study of CD4 T cells in relation to SARS-CoV-2 and coronaviruses. Their target antigens are unknown. Clones were sequenced by immunoSEQ multiplex PCR, and TCRdb holds only the in-frame ones, with some missing. The repertoire holds about 43,000 clones, with more than 65% as singletons. Sequenced input: naive CD4+ T cells from PBMCs, cultured in vitro. The receptors here all came from an adult with COVID-19. Each CDR3 is given with its conserved first and last residue. The order of the fields is clone size, V gene, J gene, D gene, CDR3 DNA, CDR3 protein. The D gene is left open where the match is weak. Size is omitted from some rows. Given values are once, few, many or a class for expanded clones.

clone size: .
V gene: TRBV24-1
J gene: TRBJ2-2
D gene: TRBD1
CDR3 DNA: TGTGCCACGGGACAGGGGGCGCTCCCCGGGGAGCTGTTTTTT
CDR3 protein: CATGQGALPGELFF

clone size: .
V gene: TRBV10-3
J gene: TRBJ2-3
D gene: .
CDR3 DNA: TGTGCCATCAGTGAGTCAGCAGCCTCGGATACGCAGTATTTT
CDR3 protein: CAISESAASDTQYF

clone size: .
V gene: TRBV18
J gene: TRBJ2-2
D gene: TRBD1
CDR3 DNA: TGTGCCAGCTCAGCAGGACAGGTTAACACCGGGGAGCTGTTTTTT
CDR3 protein: CASSAGQVNTGELFF

clone size: .
V gene: TRBV10-2
J gene: TRBJ2-1
D gene: .
CDR3 DNA: TGCGCCAGCTGTATGCTTCCAGCCGAGCAGTTCTTC
CDR3 protein: CASCMLPAEQFF

clone size: .
V gene: TRBV6-1
J gene: TRBJ1-2
D gene: .
CDR3 DNA: TGTGCCAGCAGTGAAGGGGGCAGGAGGAGCTTGGACACCTTC
CDR3 protein: CASSEGGRRSLDTF

clone size: .
V gene: TRBV9
J gene: TRBJ2-7
D gene: TRBD2
CDR3 DNA: TGTGCCAGCAGCGTAGGATCTAGCGGGAGGGCTTACGAGCAGTACTTC
CDR3 protein: CASSVGSSGRAYEQYF

clone size: .
V gene: TRBV2
J gene: TRBJ2-5
D gene: .
CDR3 DNA: TGTGCCAGCAGTGGCCGGACTCGTTGGGAGACCCAGTACTTC
CDR3 protein: CASSGRTRWETQYF

clone size: .
V gene: TRBV6-2/TRBV6-3
J gene: TRBJ1-3
D gene: .
CDR3 DNA: TGTGCCAGCAGTTCCCCGCCAGGACTCACCTTCTACTCTGGAAACACCATATATTTT
CDR3 protein: CASSSPPGLTFYSGNTIYF

clone size: .
V gene: TRBV6-5
J gene: TRBJ2-7
D gene: TRBD2
CDR3 DNA: TGTGCCAGCAGCTCCCCTAGCGGGAGTAACGAGCAGTACTTC
CDR3 protein: CASSSPSGSNEQYF

clone size: .
V gene: TRBV5-4
J gene: TRBJ2-1
D gene: TRBD2
CDR3 DNA: TGTGCCAGCAGCTTAGCGGGGAGCTCCTACAATGAGCAGTTCTTC
CDR3 protein: CASSLAGSSYNEQFF

clone size: few
V gene: TRBV6-5
J gene: TRBJ2-3
D gene: .
CDR3 DNA: TGTGCCAGCAGTTACAGCAGGAGCACAGATACGCAGTATTTT
CDR3 protein: CASSYSRSTDTQYF

clone size: .
V gene: TRBV28
J gene: TRBJ2-7
D gene: .
CDR3 DNA: TGTGCCAGCAGTTTAGGTATAGGGAGGTCTTCATACGAGCAGTACTTC
CDR3 protein: CASSLGIGRSSYEQYF

clone size: .
V gene: TRBV3-1/TRBV3-2
J gene: TRBJ2-5
D gene: .
CDR3 DNA: TGTGCCAGCAGCCAAGAGGACACTAGCCCCTACTTC
CDR3 protein: CASSQEDTSPYF

clone size: few
V gene: TRBV28
J gene: TRBJ1-1
D gene: .
CDR3 DNA: TGTGCCAGCAGTTTTTGGGTCGGGGGGCCCACTGAAGCTTTCTTT
CDR3 protein: CASSFWVGGPTEAFF

clone size: .
V gene: TRBV3-1/TRBV3-2
J gene: TRBJ2-5
D gene: .
CDR3 DNA: TGTGCCAGCACACGGTGGCAAGAGACCCAGTACTTC
CDR3 protein: CASTRWQETQYF

clone size: .
V gene: TRBV28
J gene: TRBJ2-5
D gene: .
CDR3 DNA: TGTGCCAGCAGAAAAAGTACAGGGGAGACCCAGTACTTC
CDR3 protein: CASRKSTGETQYF

clone size: .
V gene: TRBV6-4
J gene: TRBJ2-1
D gene: TRBD2
CDR3 DNA: TGTGCCAGCAGCGAGGGACTAGCGGGGGACAATGAGCAGTTCTTC
CDR3 protein: CASSEGLAGDNEQFF

clone size: once
V gene: TRBV15
J gene: TRBJ2-7
D gene: .
CDR3 DNA: TGTGCCACCAGCAGATTGATAGTGTCGGGAATCGACGAGCAGTACTTC
CDR3 protein: CATSRLIVSGIDEQYF

clone size: .
V gene: TRBV24-1
J gene: TRBJ2-7
D gene: .
CDR3 DNA: TGTGCCACCGCTGGGACCAACGAAGGGTACGAGCAGTACTTC
CDR3 protein: CATAGTNEGYEQYF

clone size: once
V gene: TRBV3-1/TRBV3-2
J gene: TRBJ2-3
D gene: TRBD2
CDR3 DNA: TGTGCCAGCAGCCAAGGACTAGCGCTCCACGGGGCCACAGATACGCAGTATTTT
CDR3 protein: CASSQGLALHGATDTQYF

clone size: .
V gene: TRBV7-7
J gene: TRBJ2-1
D gene: .
CDR3 DNA: TGTGCCAGCAGCTTACGCGTCGGGGATGAGCAGTTCTTC
CDR3 protein: CASSLRVGDEQFF

clone size: once
V gene: TRBV4-1
J gene: TRBJ2-2
D gene: TRBD2
CDR3 DNA: TGCGCCAGCAGCCAAGATTTTAGCGGGAGGGCCTTGTTCGGGGAGCTGTTTTTT
CDR3 protein: CASSQDFSGRALFGELFF

clone size: .
V gene: TRBV30
J gene: TRBJ2-6
D gene: .
CDR3 DNA: TGTGCCTGGAGTGTAAAAGGGACACCGCCTTCTGGGGCCAACGTCCTGACTTTC
CDR3 protein: CAWSVKGTPPSGANVLTF

clone size: .
V gene: TRBV11-2
J gene: TRBJ2-5
D gene: .
CDR3 DNA: TGTGCCAGCAGCTTATACGACCTTTTGGTAGCCCCTGGGGAGACCCAGTACTTC
CDR3 protein: CASSLYDLLVAPGETQYF

clone size: .
V gene: TRBV3-1/TRBV3-2
J gene: TRBJ2-7
D gene: .
CDR3 DNA: TGTGCCAGCAGCGCTTCGGGGAACTACGAGCAGTACTTC
CDR3 protein: CASSASGNYEQYF

clone size: .
V gene: TRBV5-1
J gene: TRBJ2-2
D gene: .
CDR3 DNA: TGCGCCAGCAGCTTGCTCTCTAGCGCGAACACCGGGGAGCTGTTTTTT
CDR3 protein: CASSLLSSANTGELFF

clone size: .
V gene: TRBV5-1
J gene: TRBJ2-3
D gene: .
CDR3 DNA: TGCGCCAGCAGCTTGGGACAAGTTAGCACAGATACGCAGTATTTT
CDR3 protein: CASSLGQVSTDTQYF

clone size: few
V gene: TRBV7-3
J gene: TRBJ2-7
D gene: .
CDR3 DNA: TGTGCCAGCAGCAAAACTAGTCCCCACGGCGAGCAGTACTTC
CDR3 protein: CASSKTSPHGEQYF

clone size: few
V gene: TRBV6-5
J gene: TRBJ1-1
D gene: TRBD1
CDR3 DNA: TGTGCCAGCAGTAACAGACAGGGTAACACTGAAGCTTTCTTT
CDR3 protein: CASSNRQGNTEAFF

clone size: .
V gene: TRBV6-5
J gene: TRBJ1-4
D gene: .
CDR3 DNA: TGTGCCAGCAGTTACCGACGGGTCTCTAATGAAAAACTGTTTTTT
CDR3 protein: CASSYRRVSNEKLFF

clone size: .
V gene: TRBV10-3
J gene: TRBJ2-5
D gene: TRBD2
CDR3 DNA: TGTGCCATCAGTGAGTCGATAGCGGGAGGGGGAGAGACCCAGTACTTC
CDR3 protein: CAISESIAGGGETQYF

clone size: .
V gene: TRBV18
J gene: TRBJ1-1
D gene: .
CDR3 DNA: TGTGCCAGCTCAGCGGACAGTAACACTGAAGCTTTCTTT
CDR3 protein: CASSADSNTEAFF

clone size: .
V gene: TRBV19
J gene: TRBJ2-3
D gene: TRBD2
CDR3 DNA: TGTGCCAGTAGCGCGACTAGCGGGAGTGTGGATACGCAGTATTTT
CDR3 protein: CASSATSGSVDTQYF

clone size: .
V gene: TRBV4-1
J gene: TRBJ1-5
D gene: .
CDR3 DNA: TGCGCCAGCAGCCAAGTTGTGGGTAGCAATCAGCCCCAGCATTTT
CDR3 protein: CASSQVVGSNQPQHF

clone size: .
V gene: TRBV2
J gene: TRBJ1-1
D gene: .
CDR3 DNA: TGTGCCAGCAGTGTGCAAGGACAAATGAACACTGAAGCTTTCTTT
CDR3 protein: CASSVQGQMNTEAFF

clone size: .
V gene: TRBV28
J gene: TRBJ2-6
D gene: .
CDR3 DNA: TGTGCCAGCAGTTTTCTCGGGTTGGGTGGCGGGGCCAACGTCCTGACTTTC
CDR3 protein: CASSFLGLGGGANVLTF

clone size: few
V gene: TRBV5-1
J gene: TRBJ2-7
D gene: TRBD1
CDR3 DNA: TGCGCCAGCAGCCCCACAGGGGGCCCCTACGAGCAGTACTTC
CDR3 protein: CASSPTGGPYEQYF